This T cell receptor (beta chain) was identified in a study of T cells in Graves' hyperthyroidism and ophthalmopathy. Whole-study findings and limits: In validation, the model predicted ophthalmopathy. These predictions came a median approximately 6.5 months before onset. Blood also held most thyroid clonotypes expanded beyond 0.001.

RNA transcripts were the template for amplifying TCR beta CDR3 regions. Carried out on the TCR CDR3, a first-round RT-PCR used the HTBI primer set. TCRdb ran MiXCR on the multiplex PCR reads and lists one entry per CDR3 protein. Among some 490,000 distinct CDR3 sequences listed, under 25% were seen once. This clonotype was detected ten times or more. Its antigen remains unknown. The origin of this receptor is a woman in her 70s with Graves' ophthalmopathy. Sequencing used blood.

The CDR3 reads CASRPYRDRDLNEQFF. CDR3 DNA: TGTGCCAGCAGACCTTACCGGGACAGGGATCTCAATGAGCAGTTCTTC. The chain recombines TRBV2 with TRBJ2-1, with 9 bases that match TRBD1. This CDR3 has 16 amino acids. Trimming removed 6 bases from V and 6 bases from J; junction bases left unmatched: 12. CDR1 is SNHLY, CDR2 FYNNEI, per germline.